Included here is one TCR beta chain sequence, with context. Germline V gene data show CDR1 as MGHRA and CDR2 as YSYEKL. This CDR3 region has 16 residues. V lost 0 bases and J lost 0, with 9 bases in between. The data belong to a study of blood T cell repertoires in COVID-19. Across the study: COVID-19 samples collected from the United States, Italy and Spain covered acute and convalescent phases. Sources were T cells, B-cell-depleted T cells, or PBMCs; the material itself was cDNA or gDNA.

Original processing notes: Reference gene primer amplification gave estimated nucleated cell counts. The method was immunoSEQ multiplex PCR; TCRdb's version includes in-frame clones alone and lacks a portion of them. The D gene and trimming were derived from the DNA, and the V and J assignments and clone size from that table. This sample carries about 80,000 clones, about 78% of them seen once, and the ten largest clones take less than 20%. V gene TRBV4-1 combines with J gene TRBJ1-3; no clear D gene. The sequence derives from a human donor in a cohort sampled during active COVID-19. The material sequenced was peripheral blood. The CDR3 coding sequence is TGCGCCAGCAGCCAAGAGGAGTACTCCTCTGGAAACACCATATATTTT. Encoded protein: CASSQEEYSSGNTIYF.